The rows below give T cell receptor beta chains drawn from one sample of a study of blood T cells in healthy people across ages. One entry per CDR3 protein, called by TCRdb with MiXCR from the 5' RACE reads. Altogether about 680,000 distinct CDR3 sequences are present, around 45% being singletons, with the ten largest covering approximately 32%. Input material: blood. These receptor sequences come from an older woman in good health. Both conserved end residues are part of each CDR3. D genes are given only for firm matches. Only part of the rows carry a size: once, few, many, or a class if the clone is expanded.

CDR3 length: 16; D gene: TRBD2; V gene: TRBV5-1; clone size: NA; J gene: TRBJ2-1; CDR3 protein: CASRRGLAGDVDEQFF; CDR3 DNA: TGCGCCAGCAGACGGGGACTAGCGGGAGACGTTGATGAGCAGTTCTTC
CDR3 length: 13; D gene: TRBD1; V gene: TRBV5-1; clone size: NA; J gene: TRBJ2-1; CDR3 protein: CASSLRGHNEQFF; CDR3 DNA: TGCGCCAGCAGCTTGAGGGGGCACAATGAGCAGTTCTTC
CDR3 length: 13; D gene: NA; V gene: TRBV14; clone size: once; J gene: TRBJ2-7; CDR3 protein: CASSRPSSYEQYF; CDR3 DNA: TGTGCCAGCAGCCGGCCCAGCTCCTACGAGCAGTACTTC
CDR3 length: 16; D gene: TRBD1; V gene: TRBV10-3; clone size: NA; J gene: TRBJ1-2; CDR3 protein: CAVSVEILRDRTGYTF; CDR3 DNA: TGTGCCGTCAGTGTCGAAATCCTCCGGGACAGGACTGGCTACACCTTC
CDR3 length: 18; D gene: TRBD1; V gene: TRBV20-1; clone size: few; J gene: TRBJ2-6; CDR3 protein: CSARDRTGGRSGANVLTF; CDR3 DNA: TGCAGTGCTAGAGACAGGACAGGGGGCCGCTCTGGGGCCAACGTCCTGACTTTC
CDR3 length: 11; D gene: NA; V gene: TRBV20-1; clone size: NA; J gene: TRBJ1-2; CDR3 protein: CSATGTYGYTF; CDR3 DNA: TGCAGTGCAACCGGGACATATGGCTACACCTTC
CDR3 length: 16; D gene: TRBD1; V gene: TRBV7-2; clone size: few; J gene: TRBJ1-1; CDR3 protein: CASSLPLQGARTEAFF; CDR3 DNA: TGTGCCAGCAGCTTACCCTTACAGGGGGCGCGTACTGAAGCTTTCTTT
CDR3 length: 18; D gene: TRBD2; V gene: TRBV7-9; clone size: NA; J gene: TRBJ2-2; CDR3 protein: CASRTGLAGGLSPGELFF; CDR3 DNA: TGTGCCAGCAGAACGGGACTAGCGGGAGGCCTGTCCCCCGGGGAGCTGTTTTTT
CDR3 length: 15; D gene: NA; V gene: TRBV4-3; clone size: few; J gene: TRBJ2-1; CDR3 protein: CASSQGRYPYNEQFF; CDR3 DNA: TGCGCCAGCAGCCAAGGGCGTTATCCCTACAATGAGCAGTTCTTC
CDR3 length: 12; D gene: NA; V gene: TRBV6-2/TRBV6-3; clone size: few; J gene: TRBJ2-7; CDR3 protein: CASSLIPYEQYF; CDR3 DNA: TGTGCCAGCAGTTTGATACCCTACGAGCAGTACTTC
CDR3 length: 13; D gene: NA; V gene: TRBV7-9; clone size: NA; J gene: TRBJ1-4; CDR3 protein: CASSSGVGEKLFF; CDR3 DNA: TGTGCCAGCAGCTCAGGGGTCGGTGAAAAACTGTTTTTT
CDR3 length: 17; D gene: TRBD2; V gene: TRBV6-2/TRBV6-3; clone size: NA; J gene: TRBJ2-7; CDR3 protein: CASSFPPTSGSPNEQYF; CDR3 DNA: TGTGCCAGCAGTTTTCCTCCGACTAGCGGGAGTCCCAATGAGCAGTACTTC
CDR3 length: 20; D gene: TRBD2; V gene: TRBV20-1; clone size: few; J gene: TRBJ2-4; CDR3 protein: CSARLQPSGSSVMAKNIQYF; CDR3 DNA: TGCAGTGCTAGACTTCAGCCTAGCGGGAGTTCGGTGATGGCCAAAAACATTCAGTACTTC
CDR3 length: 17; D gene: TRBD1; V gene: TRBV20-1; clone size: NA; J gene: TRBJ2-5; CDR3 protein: CSAPLFNKDRGGETQYF; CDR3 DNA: TGCAGTGCTCCCCTCTTCAATAAGGACAGGGGAGGAGAGACCCAGTACTTC
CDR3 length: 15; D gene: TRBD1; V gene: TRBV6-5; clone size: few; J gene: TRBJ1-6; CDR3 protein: CASSSPGQGDSPLHF; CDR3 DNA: TGTGCCAGCAGCTCTCCGGGACAGGGCGATTCACCCCTCCACTTT
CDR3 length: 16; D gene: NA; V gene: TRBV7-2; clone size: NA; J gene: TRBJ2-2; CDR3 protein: CASSLPGAWNTGELFF; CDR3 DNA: TGTGCCAGCAGCCTTCCAGGGGCCTGGAACACCGGGGAGCTGTTTTTT
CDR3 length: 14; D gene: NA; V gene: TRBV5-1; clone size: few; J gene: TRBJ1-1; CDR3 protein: CASSLETLNTEAFF; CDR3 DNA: TGCGCCAGCAGCTTGGAGACACTGAACACTGAAGCTTTCTTT
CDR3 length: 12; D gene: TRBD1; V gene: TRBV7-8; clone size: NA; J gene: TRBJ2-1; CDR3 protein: CASSGQGNEQFF; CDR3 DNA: TGTGCCAGCAGCGGACAGGGCAATGAGCAGTTCTTC
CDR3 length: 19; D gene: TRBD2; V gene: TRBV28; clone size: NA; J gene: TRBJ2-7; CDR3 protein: CASSLFRTYGTSGISEQYF; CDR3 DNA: TGTGCCAGCAGTTTATTTCGTACTTACGGGACTAGCGGGATAAGCGAGCAGTACTTC
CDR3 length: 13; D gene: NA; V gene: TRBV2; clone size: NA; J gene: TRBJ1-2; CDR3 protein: CASKLPQGGGYTF; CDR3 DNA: TGTGCCAGCAAGCTACCCCAGGGAGGTGGCTACACCTTC
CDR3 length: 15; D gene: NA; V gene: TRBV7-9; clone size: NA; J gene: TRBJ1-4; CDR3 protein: CASSSEKVLSEKLFF; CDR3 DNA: TGTGCCAGCAGCTCCGAGAAAGTCTTAAGCGAAAAACTGTTTTTT
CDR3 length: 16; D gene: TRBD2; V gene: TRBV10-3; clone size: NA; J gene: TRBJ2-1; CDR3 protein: CATRAGAGGDNNEQFF; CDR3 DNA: TGTGCCACGCGGGCCGGAGCGGGAGGAGATAACAATGAGCAGTTCTTC
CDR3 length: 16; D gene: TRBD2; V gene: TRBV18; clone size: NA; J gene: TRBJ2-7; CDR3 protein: CASSPLGLAGVGEQYF; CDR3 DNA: TGTGCCAGCTCACCCCTGGGACTAGCGGGAGTGGGCGAGCAGTACTTC
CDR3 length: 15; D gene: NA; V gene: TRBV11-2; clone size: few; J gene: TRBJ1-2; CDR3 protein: CASSLGAGVLDGYTF; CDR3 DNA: TGTGCCAGCAGCCTGGGGGCAGGGGTTTTGGATGGCTACACCTTC
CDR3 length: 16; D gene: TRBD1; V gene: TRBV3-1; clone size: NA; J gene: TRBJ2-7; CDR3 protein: CASSQDHRGRLYEQYF; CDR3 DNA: TGTGCCAGCAGCCAAGACCACAGGGGGCGTTTGTACGAGCAGTACTTC
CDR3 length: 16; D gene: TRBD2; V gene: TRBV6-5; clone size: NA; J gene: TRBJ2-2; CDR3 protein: CASSSTLAGATGELFF; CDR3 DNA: TGTGCCAGCAGTTCGACACTAGCGGGAGCCACCGGGGAGCTGTTTTTT
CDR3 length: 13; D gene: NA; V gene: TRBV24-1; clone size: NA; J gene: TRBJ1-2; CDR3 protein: CATSEGGLYGYTF; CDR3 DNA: TGTGCCACCAGTGAGGGCGGACTATATGGCTACACCTTC
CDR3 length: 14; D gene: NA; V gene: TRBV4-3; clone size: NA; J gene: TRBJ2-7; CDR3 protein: CASSQAMGFYEQYF; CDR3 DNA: TGCGCCAGCAGCCAGGCCATGGGGTTCTACGAGCAGTACTTC
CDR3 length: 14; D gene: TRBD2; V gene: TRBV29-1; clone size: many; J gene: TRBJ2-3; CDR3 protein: CSVLAGVGTDTQYF; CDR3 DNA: TGCAGCGTTTTAGCGGGAGTTGGGACAGATACGCAGTATTTT
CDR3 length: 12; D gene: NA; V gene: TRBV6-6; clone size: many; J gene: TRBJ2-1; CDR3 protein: CASSPSGNEQFF; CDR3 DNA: TGTGCCAGCAGTCCCTCGGGGAATGAGCAGTTCTTC